What follows are 24 T cell receptor beta chains derived from one specimen sequenced in a study of identical twins. TCRdb ran MiXCR on the 5' RACE reads and lists one entry per CDR3 protein. The table shows 700,000 or so distinct CDR3 sequences, with about 9.4% occurring only once. This sample was shared with a second study, whose subject was yellow fever vaccine responses in identical twins.

The sequencing input was PBMCs. All receptors derive from a woman younger than 35 in good health.

The V and J genes are TRBV6-4 and TRBJ2-2; perhaps TRBD2 as D (5 bases). Germline CDR1 MRHNA, CDR2 SNTAGT. The germline V and J ends were trimmed by 0 bases and 4 bases, with 12 bases remaining between them. The CDR3 length is 16 residues. The CDR3 DNA reads TGTGCCAGCAGTGACTCCGGGGTGAGCAGCACCGGGGAGCTGTTTTTT. It specifies CASSDSGVSSTGELFF.

Concerning this clonotype itself: Sequence at one end of the junction differs from germline and may be a read error. The chain has TRBV6-5 and TRBJ2-1; 7 bases are shared with TRBD2. This CDR3 has 16 amino acids. CDR1 is MNHEY and CDR2 is SVGAGI in the germline V gene. CDR3 sequence (DNA): TGTGCCAACAGTTATGTGGGGGGGTCCTACTACAATGAGCAGTTCTTC. It specifies CANSYVGGSYYNEQFF.

CDR3 sequence reads: CASSLAGRDYEQYF. The CDR3 bases are TGTGCCAGCAGCTTGGCCGGCAGAGACTACGAGCAGTACTTC. The J gene is TRBJ2-7, the V gene TRBV5-6; D call uncertain. The CDR3 is 14 residues long. The V gene's germline CDR1 is SGHDT and CDR2 YYEEEE. Trimming cost V 0 bases and J 3 bases, with 10 bases left between them.

This clonotype appeared a few times. This CDR3 reads CASSLAGPGQPQHF. CDR3 nucleotide sequence: TGTGCCAGCAGCTTGGCAGGGCCAGGTCAGCCCCAGCATTTT. The chain couples TRBV7-8 to TRBJ1-5; D may be TRBD1 (5 bases). CDR3 length equals 14 residues. The ends were cut back, 3 bases at V and 6 bases at J, with 12 bases in the middle. Germline-derived CDR1 and CDR2 are SGHVS and FQNEAQ.

This clonotype was seen a handful of times. V gene TRBV20-1 combines with J gene TRBJ1-4; D is unresolved. The CDR3 extends over 17 amino acids. V lost 3 bases to trimming and J lost 0 bases, with 17 bases between them. Germline-derived CDR1 and CDR2 are DFQATT and SNEGSKA (reference sequence). The CDR3 DNA reads as TGCAGTGCTAGGGTATTCCACGGGGAGGCAACTAATGAAAAACTGTTTTTT. Its protein product is CSARVFHGEATNEKLFF.

This clonotype was observed many times. The rearrangement links TRBV29-1 to TRBJ2-7; TRBD1 matches at 8 bases. Per germline, CDR1 SQVTM and CDR2 ANQGSEA. The CDR3 runs 12 residues. J gave up 5 bases and V 6 bases, and 6 bases lay outside the gene matches. CDR3 nucleotide sequence: TGCAGCGTAAATGGACAGGGTCACGAGCAGTACTTC. It codes for CSVNGQGHEQYF.

This clonotype was observed a few times. The gene calls are TRBV12-5 and TRBJ2-1, with D unclear. V lost 3 bases, J lost 5 bases, and 17 bases lay in between. The CDR3 runs 16 residues. CDR1 LGHNT and CDR2 FRNRAP come from the germline V gene. CDR3 in amino acids: CASGFGRLQRDNEQFF. The CDR3 region has the DNA TGTGCTAGTGGTTTCGGACGATTACAACGGGACAATGAGCAGTTCTTC.

This clonotype was seen a few times. V is TRBV5-1 and J is TRBJ1-1; 11 nucleotides align to TRBD1. This CDR3 comprises 16 residues. V shed 4 bases and J 3 bases; nucleotides not matched to a gene: 8. CDR1 and CDR2 from the germline V gene are SGHRS and YFSETQ. The CDR3 region has the DNA TGCGCCAGCAGCCTTGGACAGGGGGCCTTGGACACTGAAGCTTTCTTT. Translated, it gives CASSLGQGALDTEAFF.

This clonotype was seen only a few times. V is TRBV7-2 and J is TRBJ2-3; TRBD2 aligns across 13 bases. After removal of 5 bases from V and 5 bases from J, the junction contained 10 bases not matched to a gene. This CDR3 is 17 amino acids long. CDR1 and CDR2 (germline): SGHTA, FQGNSA. The CDR3 reads CASSLPRLAGGGDTQYF. CDR3 in DNA: TGTGCCAGCAGCCTACCCAGACTAGCGGGGGGCGGAGATACGCAGTATTTT.

This clonotype was seen at least ten times. The genes are TRBV29-1 and TRBJ2-2, with D perhaps TRBD1 (6 bases). Germline values: CDR1 SQVTM, CDR2 ANQGSEA. CDR3 length: 17 residues. V lost 0 bases to trimming and J lost 1 base, with 15 bases between them. CDR3 sequence (DNA): TGCAGCGTTGAAGACAGGACAGATCCCTTGAACACCGGGGAGCTGTTTTTT. Amino acid sequence: CSVEDRTDPLNTGELFF.

The chain employs TRBV6-2 or TRBV6-3 and TRBJ1-5; D is unclear. This CDR3 region has 16 residues. Trimming pared 2 bases from V and 2 bases from J, leaving 13 bases between. Germline CDR1 is MNHEY and CDR2 is SVGEGT. In DNA, the CDR3 is TGTGCCAGCAGTTACGGGCGACGACTAGGCAATCAGCCCCAGCATTTT. This encodes CASSYGRRLGNQPQHF.

V is TRBV6-2 or TRBV6-3 and J is TRBJ2-3, with 11 positions matching TRBD2. Germline lookup yields CDR1 MNHEY and CDR2 SVGEGT. CDR3 size: 15 residues. Trimming cost V 7 bases and J 4 bases; bases outside gene matches: 7. The CDR3 sequence is CASKSGTSGADTQYF. CDR3 DNA sequence: TGTGCCAGCAAATCCGGGACTAGCGGTGCAGATACGCAGTATTTT.

This clonotype was seen only a few times. The J gene is TRBJ1-6, the V gene TRBV9; TRBD1 matches at 9 bases. The germline gives CDR1 SGDLS, CDR2 YYNGEE. V shed 3 bases and J 6 bases; nucleotides not matched to a gene: 7. The CDR3 is 16 residues long. The CDR3 nucleotides read TGTGCCAGCAGCGCACTCCCGGGACAGGGTAATTCACCCCTCCACTTT. This sequence encodes CASSALPGQGNSPLHF. The entire variable domain, with the rest obtained from reference TRBV9 and TRBJ1-6, is as follows: DSGVTQTPKHLITATGQRVTLRCSPRSGDLSVYWYQQSLDQGLQFLIQYYNGEERAKGNILERFSAQQFPDLHSELNLSSLELGDSALYFCASSALPGQGNSPLHFGNGTRLTVT.

This clonotype was observed a handful of times. J is TRBJ2-5 and V is TRBV7-2, with D possibly matching TRBD2 (7 bases). Per germline, CDR1 SGHTA and CDR2 FQGNSA. Trimming removed 6 bases from V and 2 bases from J, with 19 bases in between. CDR3 size: 16 residues. The CDR3 DNA sequence: TGTGCCAGCAGTTTATTAGGGGGAGGGCCGCAAGAGACCCAGTACTTC. Protein: CASSLLGGGPQETQYF.

The rearrangement links TRBV12-3 or TRBV12-4 to TRBJ2-1; 7 nucleotides match TRBD1. J lost 9 bases, V lost 1 base, and 9 bases had no gene match. The length of the CDR3 is 15 residues. CDR3 DNA: TGTGCCAGCAGTTTAGGTGGACAGGCGCGCGGTGAGCAGTTCTTC. The encoded protein is CASSLGGQARGEQFF.

This clonotype has only a few counts. This rearrangement joins TRBV7-9 to TRBJ2-1, with D tentatively TRBD2 (6 bases). Per germline, CDR1 SEHNR and CDR2 FQNEAQ (reference sequence). The CDR3 runs 17 residues. V was clipped by 4 bases and J by 8 bases, with 24 bases between them. CDR3 amino acids: CASSWFGAGTPLDEQFF. CDR3 nucleotides: TGTGCCAGCAGCTGGTTTGGTGCGGGGACGCCCCTCGATGAGCAGTTCTTC.

This clonotype was observed a few times. This chain uses TRBV10-3 with TRBJ2-7, with unresolved D. There are 13 residues in the CDR3. V was trimmed by 3 bases and J by 6 bases, leaving 12 bases between them. The germline CDR1 and CDR2 sequences are ENHRY and SYGVKD. Here the CDR3 reads CAISDRGPTEQYF. CDR3 DNA: TGTGCCATCAGTGACCGCGGTCCCACCGAGCAGTACTTC.

Ten or more counts support this clonotype. This chain uses TRBV3-1 with TRBJ2-5; no reliable D call. With 0 bases removed from V and 5 bases from J, the gap between germline ends came to 10 bases. This CDR3 is built from 14 residues. The germline V gene encodes CDR1 LGHDT and CDR2 YNNKEL (reference sequence). Written as DNA, the CDR3 is TGTGCCAGCAGCCAAGATCTTTCCCGCGAGACCCAGTACTTC. As protein: CASSQDLSRETQYF.

The chain combines TRBV3-1 with TRBJ2-3, with 12 bases lining up with TRBD2. Trimming removed 0 bases from V and 6 bases from J; junction bases left unmatched: 4. CDR3 length: 16 residues. Germline-derived CDR1 and CDR2 are LGHDT and YNNKEL (reference sequence). The CDR3 loop is CASSQDTLAGGDTQYF. In DNA form, the CDR3 reads TGTGCCAGCAGCCAAGATACGCTAGCGGGAGGGGATACGCAGTATTTT.

This clonotype was seen a few times. The chain couples TRBV7-2 to TRBJ1-1, with a possible D match to TRBD1 (5 bases). V lost 3 bases, J lost 5 bases, and 16 bases lay in between. CDR1 SGHTA and CDR2 FQGNSA come from the germline V gene. The CDR3 loop spans 15 amino acids. The CDR3 is CASSFEPRGETEAFF. Here the CDR3 DNA reads TGTGCCAGCAGCTTCGAGCCAAGGGGTGAGACTGAAGCTTTCTTT.

This clonotype was seen repeatedly, ten times or more. The chain joins TRBV4-3 to TRBJ2-3; 8 bases match TRBD1. Trimming at V came to 0 bases and at J to 4 bases, leaving 9 bases not matched to a gene. Looked up from germline, CDR1 is LGHNA and CDR2 is YSLEER. The CDR3 runs to 17 residues. The CDR3 DNA reads TGCGCCAGCAGCCAAGATCCGGCAGGGGGCGTCTCAGATACGCAGTATTTT. This encodes CASSQDPAGGVSDTQYF.

The chain employs TRBV11-3 and TRBJ2-5, with a tentative D call TRBD2 (7 bases). The CDR3 length is 15 residues. The ends were cut back, 4 bases at V and 5 bases at J, with 17 bases in the middle. The germline V gene has CDR1 SGHNT and CDR2 YENEEA. CDR3 coding DNA: TGTGCCAGCAGCTCCGGACTAGGGGGTTTGGAGACCCAGTACTTC. Residues: CASSSGLGGLETQYF.

The V call is TRBV30, the J call TRBJ2-3; no definite D call. Per the germline V gene, CDR1 is GTSNPN and CDR2 is SVGIG (reference sequence). Trimming took 5 bases from V and 2 from J, leaving 5 bases between them. The CDR3 covers 11 residues. This chain's CDR3 is CAWGDTDTQYF. CDR3 DNA sequence: TGTGCCTGGGGAGACACAGATACGCAGTATTTT.

V usage is TRBV6-5 and J usage is TRBJ1-5; D remains unclear. The germline V gene has CDR1 MNHEY and CDR2 SVGAGI. V lost 2 bases, J lost 0 bases, and 5 bases lay in between. This CDR3 has 14 amino acids. CDR3 sequence: CASSYTFSNQPQHF. The CDR3 coding sequence is TGTGCCAGCAGTTACACGTTTAGCAATCAGCCCCAGCATTTT.